The 10 T cell receptor beta chains below were found in one sample sequenced in a study of CD8 T cells in ankylosing spondylitis. MiXCR, run by TCRdb on the 5' RACE reads, gives a single entry per CDR3 protein. The top ten clones hold roughly a sixth of a sample with 30,000 to 45,000 distinct CDR3 sequences, 10% of them seen once. Material: blood, either unsorted or a sorted T cell fraction (not recorded which). The receptor set was obtained from a male donor with ankylosing spondylitis or in good health (not recorded which).

This clonotype has ten or more counts. The CDR3 region is CAITRTGTPGNEQFF. DNA for the CDR3: TGTGCCATTACCCGAACCGGGACCCCTGGGAATGAGCAGTTCTTC. The chain joins TRBV6-2 or TRBV6-3 to TRBJ2-1; D tentatively fits TRBD1 or TRBD2 (5 bases each). The germline CDR1 and CDR2 sequences are MNHEY and SVGEGT. There are 15 residues in the CDR3. Trimming cost V 10 bases and J 7 bases, with 23 bases left between them.

This clonotype showed up many times. This chain links TRBV20-1 with TRBJ2-7, with 8 bases aligning to TRBD1. J gave up 5 bases and V 5 bases, and 11 bases lay outside the gene matches. CDR3 length equals 14 residues. From germline, CDR1 is DFQATT and CDR2 SNEGSKA (reference sequence). In DNA, the CDR3 is TGCAGTGCTTGGTCTGGACAGGGAGGAAACGAGCAGTACTTC. Translation: CSAWSGQGGNEQYF.

Ten or more counts support this clonotype. The chain is built from TRBV7-9 and TRBJ2-3; 7 nucleotides match TRBD1. The V and J ends lost 5 bases and 1 base, in that order; junction bases with no gene match: 6. CDR1 and CDR2 from the germline V gene are SEHNR and FQNEAQ (reference sequence). This CDR3 comprises 15 residues. The CDR3 DNA is TGTGCCAGCAGCGACCGGGACAGAGGCACAGATACGCAGTATTTT. Translating gives CASSDRDRGTDTQYF.

This clonotype was detected a few times. The chain is built from TRBV28 and TRBJ2-5, with TRBD1 identical over 12 bases. J was trimmed by 5 bases and V by 3 bases; bases with no gene match: 7. Germline CDR1 reads MDHEN; CDR2 reads SYDVKM. The CDR3 is made up of 16 amino acids. The CDR3 reads CASSFRGTGGWETQYF. CDR3 in DNA: TGTGCCAGCAGTTTCCGCGGGACAGGGGGCTGGGAGACCCAGTACTTC. Complete variable domain (other parts from reference TRBV28 and TRBJ2-5): DVKVTQSSRYLVKRTGEKVFLECVQDMDHENMFWYRQDPGLGLRLIYFSYDVKMKEKGDIPEGYSVSREKKERFSLILESASTNQTSMYLCASSFRGTGGWETQYFGPGTRLLVL.

The table lists this clonotype with many counts. The rearrangement joins TRBV20-1 to TRBJ2-2; the match to TRBD2 covers 7 bases. Germline trimming cut 4 bases from V and 0 bases from J; bases unmatched to any gene: 2. CDR1 is DFQATT, CDR2 SNEGSKA, per germline (reference sequence). CDR3 length: 14 residues. This CDR3 reads CSAISGTNTGELFF. The CDR3 DNA follows: TGCAGTGCTATCAGCGGGACGAACACCGGGGAGCTGTTTTTT.

This clonotype has just a few counts. The chain employs TRBV20-1 and TRBJ1-1, with a possible D match to TRBD1 (5 bases). CDR1 is DFQATT and CDR2 is SNEGSKA in the germline V gene (reference sequence). The ends were cut back, 0 bases at V and 1 base at J, with 9 bases in the middle. This CDR3 is built from 14 residues. CDR3 loop: CSARDPGQNTEAFF. For the CDR3, the DNA is TGCAGTGCTAGAGACCCAGGACAGAACACTGAAGCTTTCTTT.

This clonotype was counted many times. The chain couples TRBV12-3 or TRBV12-4 to TRBJ2-1, with 7 bases aligning to TRBD2. Trimming removed 5 bases from V and 4 bases from J; junction bases left unmatched: 8. This CDR3 contains 15 residues. As DNA, the CDR3 is TGTGCCAGCAGTCTATCTAGCGGACAATACAATGAGCAGTTCTTC. Translation: CASSLSSGQYNEQFF.

At least ten counts were recorded for this clonotype. The chain joins TRBV29-1 to TRBJ2-3; the D gene is possibly TRBD2 (6 bases). Germline values: CDR1 SQVTM, CDR2 ANQGSEA. This CDR3 is built from 15 residues. The V end lost 4 bases, the J end lost 2 bases, and 16 bases lay between the germline ends. The CDR3: CSVARSGLPTDTQYF. The CDR3 nucleotides are TGCAGCGTTGCGCGATCGGGACTCCCCACAGATACGCAGTATTTT.

This clonotype occurred many times. J is TRBJ2-7 and V is TRBV12-3 or TRBV12-4; no clear D gene. The CDR3 spans 12 residues. V was trimmed by 6 bases and J by 6 bases, leaving 12 bases between them. This CDR3 is CASSQGGSEQYF. The DNA of the CDR3 is TGTGCCAGCAGCCAAGGTGGGTCCGAGCAGTACTTC.

This clonotype was seen repeatedly, ten times or more. This chain joins TRBV21-1 and TRBJ2-5; the table's D call of TRBD1 was not tested on the DNA. TRBV21-1 is given as a pseudogene. There are 15 residues in the CDR3. For the CDR3, the DNA is TGTGCCAGCAGCAGCGAGGGACGGACCCAAGAGACCCAGTACTTC. Its protein product is CASSSEGRTQETQYF.